This T cell receptor beta chain was sequenced in a study of T cell responses to AZD1222 COVID-19 vaccine (dated by TCRdb to 2020 to 2023). With regard to the full study: A total of 233 trial participants underwent TCR sequencing, of whom 207 received two doses of AZD1222 and about 26 received two doses of the MenACWY control vaccine. Trial participants were enrolled into age subgroups of 18-55, 56-69 and 70-plus years, which contained about 160, 30 and 59 TCR-sequenced participants, respectively.

The CDR3 regions of human TCRbeta chains were analyzed by immunosequencing. The study's processing was this. Repertoire TCRs were matched against a reference library of SARS-CoV-2-specific TCRs generated with the MIRA antigen-specificity platform. Breadth was defined as the fraction of unique TCRs that were SARS-CoV-2-associated. Depth was defined as the fraction of total T cells that were SARS-CoV-2-associated. Using the MIRA data, each spike-specific TCR was mapped to the spike region that the TCR reacts to and placed in a CD4 or CD8 class. Log10-transformed breadth and depth values were compared by one-way ANOVA with Sidak's multiple comparisons tests. TCRdb obtained this table from immuneACCESS and retained in-frame rearrangements with V and J assigned. These tables miss some clones; where compared with another copy, unresolved V genes account for less than half of the shortfall, and the remainder is unexplained. That table gives V, J and clone size, and the DNA gave D and trimming. For this sample there are about 190,000 clones; 85% to 95% appear just once. The top ten constitute roughly 4% of the sample.

The CDR1 and CDR2 encoded by the germline V gene are KGHSH and LQKENI. The CDR3, cysteine through phenylalanine, is 10 amino acids long. The DNA shown is the 30-base CDR3, in frame from base 1. Cut back by 5 bases and 5 bases, the V and J ends lie 3 bases apart. Comments on this clone: Its antigen is unknown. It has no much larger one-base neighbor in the sample; base qualities were not kept.

What the time point label conveys for this sample: about 28 days (+/-7) after the second vaccine dose. Reading the label with the study, this specimen's treatment or condition is: meningococcal conjugate vaccine given as trial control. The vaccinee samples were drawn from two UK trials, COV001 and COV002, one of which was a single-blind randomized controlled phase 2/3 trial testing AZD1222 (ChAdOx1 nCoV-19) in healthy adults. For TCRbeta chain sequencing, PBMC samples were collected from trial participants at day 0 and at day 28 after the second dose. Overall results and qualifications from the work: CD4 TCRs associated with the vaccine covered the entire spike protein, and the dominant responses were in regions 160-218 and 743-854. Nearly half of unique spike-specific TCRs reportedly recognized epitopes outside regions mutated in the B.1.351 and B.1.1.7 variants. Conclusions about previously exposed vaccinees are limited because only six or seven AZD1222 recipients were SARS-CoV-2 seropositive at baseline. No day 14 peak-response samples were available, so repertoires were characterized only after the peak T cell response. The 56-69-year group was small, and its depth increase did not reach significance, likely because of low power. Spike-specific TCR breadth and depth rose significantly after two AZD1222 doses compared with day 0 and with MenACWY recipients. Participants were mostly white British and included more females than males, and it was suggested by the authors that clonal diversity may have been underestimated.

This TCR was recovered from an adult who received the MenACWY meningococcal vaccine as a control. The chain was built from TRBV18 and TRBJ2-5, with the D gene not clear enough to name. This specimen consisted of peripheral blood, obtained 28 days after the second dose of the MenACWY control vaccine. The CDR3 region has the sequence CASSGETQYF. The DNA sequence follows: TGTGCCAGCTCAGGGGAGACCCAGTACTTC.